This T cell receptor beta chain was captured by sequencing in a study of T cell responses to AZD1222 COVID-19 vaccine. Profiled with immunoSEQ multiplex PCR; TCRdb holds only in-frame clones, not every one. The sample has some 88,000 clones; under 95% are singletons. This clone was picked up one time. The TCR sequence derives from an adult in good health. Sample: peripheral blood, taken on day 0 of AZD1222 vaccination.

CDR3: CASSFRDRANSPLHF. DNA of the CDR3: TGTGCCAGCAGCTTCCGGGACAGGGCTAATTCACCCCTCCACTTT. The J gene is TRBJ1-6, the V gene TRBV9; 9 nucleotides align to TRBD1. Germline values: CDR1 SGDLS, CDR2 YYNGEE. Losses at the gene ends were 4 bases for V and 6 bases for J; bases not matched to a gene: 5. The CDR3 is 15 amino acids.